These 31 T cell receptor beta chains came from one sample sequenced in a study of T cells after yellow fever vaccination. MiXCR was run by TCRdb on the 5' RACE reads, yielding one entry per CDR3 protein. The repertoire holds a few hundred thousand distinct CDR3 sequences, with 3.5% to 4.5% as singletons. The starting material was PBMCs, obtained 15 days after the yellow fever booster vaccination. Receptors originate from a man aged 18-30 years who received the YFV17D yellow fever vaccine.

This clonotype has at least ten counts. The chain is built from TRBV7-2 and TRBJ1-1; no reliable D call. This CDR3 spans 14 amino acids. The ends were cut back, 3 bases at V and 1 base at J, with 9 bases in the middle. The V gene's germline CDR1 is SGHTA and CDR2 FQGNSA. The CDR3 sequence is CASSFEQRNTEAFF. The CDR3 DNA is TGTGCCAGCAGCTTTGAACAGAGGAACACTGAAGCTTTCTTT.

This clonotype was observed a handful of times. The V and J genes are TRBV20-1 and TRBJ2-5; D gene uncertain. In germline, CDR1 is DFQATT, CDR2 SNEGSKA (reference sequence). There are 13 residues in the CDR3. Trimming left V 0 bases short and J 2 bases short, with 7 bases between. CDR3 DNA sequence: TGCAGTGCTAGAGATCTCCAGCAAGAGACCCAGTACTTC. Translation gives CSARDLQQETQYF.

The CDR3 DNA reads TGTGCCAGCAGACCGACAGGGGCCGGCTACACCTTC. It specifies CASRPTGAGYTF. The rearrangement uses TRBV28 and TRBJ1-2; TRBD1 aligns across 8 bases. Germline assignment: CDR1 MDHEN and CDR2 SYDVKM. V lost 6 bases, J lost 8 bases, and 5 bases stayed unmatched. The CDR3 spans 12 residues.

At least ten counts were recorded for this clonotype. This chain connects TRBV12-3 or TRBV12-4 to TRBJ1-1; D gene unclear. The germline V and J ends were trimmed by 6 bases and 1 base, with 12 bases remaining between them. The CDR3 runs 14 residues. The CDR3 region is CASSLRPANTEAFF. The CDR3 bases are TGTGCCAGCAGCCTGCGCCCAGCGAACACTGAAGCTTTCTTT.

A remark on this clonotype: As the CDR3 is not closed by the conserved phenylalanine or tryptophan, this likely results from a read error. The chain has TRBV13 and TRBJ1-6; TRBD1 matches 7 bases. Germline values: CDR1 PRHDT, CDR2 FYEKMQ (reference sequence). With V trimmed by 1 base and J by 11 bases, 11 bases remained unmatched. This CDR3 has 16 residues. The CDR3 region has the DNA TGTGCCAGCAGCTTAGCCGTGGGACAGAGAACCGCACCCCTCCACCTT. It encodes CASSLAVGQRTAPLHL.

This clonotype was observed many times. The chain is built from TRBV7-7 and TRBJ2-5; D unclear. The V gene's germline CDR1 is SSHAT and CDR2 FNYEAQ (reference sequence). V gave up 3 bases and J gave up 5 bases, with 13 bases separating them. This CDR3 contains 14 residues. The CDR3 DNA reads TGTGCCAGCAGCTTTCGACTTACTGAGGAGACCCAGTACTTC. Translated, it gives CASSFRLTEETQYF.

This clonotype was recorded many times. The V gene is TRBV2, the J gene TRBJ2-7; the D gene is possibly TRBD1 (5 bases). CDR1 and CDR2 from the germline V gene are SNHLY and FYNNEI. The CDR3 totals 14 residues. Deletions cut 3 bases from V and 2 bases from J, with 11 bases between. CDR3 sequence: CASSETASTYEQYV. The CDR3 coding sequence is TGTGCCAGCAGTGAGACAGCCTCTACCTACGAGCAGTACGTC.

The chain joins TRBV4-3 to TRBJ1-1, with unresolved D. This CDR3 spans 17 amino acids. V was pared by 0 bases and J by 5 bases, with 19 bases between. Germline lookup yields CDR1 LGHNA and CDR2 YSLEER. The CDR3: CASSQDPLPAIGTEAFF. For the CDR3, the DNA is TGCGCCAGCAGCCAAGATCCGCTCCCGGCCATAGGTACTGAAGCTTTCTTT.

There are many counts of this clonotype. The chain employs TRBV9 and TRBJ1-3, with D hard to call. Germline values: CDR1 SGDLS, CDR2 YYNGEE. The CDR3 runs 13 residues. The ends were cut back, 0 bases at V and 8 bases at J, with 9 bases in the middle. CDR3 in DNA: TGTGCCAGCAGCGTAGGCACGCTAGACACCATATATTTT. This sequence encodes CASSVGTLDTIYF. Looking up the rest from reference TRBV9 and TRBJ1-3 gives the full variable domain: DSGVTQTPKHLITATGQRVTLRCSPRSGDLSVYWYQQSLDQGLQFLIQYYNGEERAKGNILERFSAQQFPDLHSELNLSSLELGDSALYFCASSVGTLDTIYFGEGSWLTVV.

This clonotype has more than one count but fewer than ten. The chain links TRBV24-1 to TRBJ1-5; no definite D call. Per germline, CDR1 KGHDR and CDR2 SFDVKD. V was clipped by 4 bases and J by 2 bases, with 14 bases between them. The CDR3 has 16 residues. CDR3 bases: TGTGCCACCAGTGACCCGTACCTGGATGGCAATCAGCCCCAGCATTTT. Translating it yields CATSDPYLDGNQPQHF.

This clonotype came up many times. The gene calls are TRBV5-1 and TRBJ1-1; TRBD1 aligns across 7 bases. CDR1 SGHRS and CDR2 YFSETQ come from the germline V gene. V trimming: 0 bases; J trimming: 5 bases; junction bases outside the gene matches: 7. The CDR3 contains 15 residues. The CDR3 DNA follows: TGCGCCAGCAGCTTGGTCAGGGGGGTGGTAACTGAAGCTTTCTTT. Translated, it gives CASSLVRGVVTEAFF. The full variable domain, its missing parts supplied by reference TRBV5-1 and TRBJ1-1, is KAGVTQTPRYLIKTRGQQVTLSCSPISGHRSVSWYQQTPGQGLQFLFEYFSETQRNKGNFPGRFSGRQFSNSRSEMNVSTLELGDSALYLCASSLVRGVVTEAFFGQGTRLTVV.

In its sample, this clonotype was seen a few times. The chain has TRBV5-5 and TRBJ2-7; D not resolved. The germline V gene has CDR1 SGHKS and CDR2 YYEKEE (reference sequence). Trimming removed 0 bases from V and 5 bases from J, with 9 bases in between. The CDR3 runs to 13 residues. The CDR3 region is CASSLGRWNEQYF. As DNA, the CDR3 is TGTGCCAGCAGCTTGGGGCGGTGGAACGAGCAGTACTTC.

The V and J genes are TRBV3-1 and TRBJ1-4; TRBD1 matches 7 bases. Trimming at V came to 3 bases and at J to 3 bases, leaving 1 base not matched to a gene. This CDR3 comprises 14 residues. Per the germline V gene, CDR1 is LGHDT and CDR2 is YNNKEL (reference sequence). The CDR3 spells CASSQGTANEKLFF. CDR3 nucleotides: TGTGCCAGCAGCCAGGGGACAGCTAATGAAAAACTGTTTTTT. The entire variable domain, with the rest obtained from reference TRBV3-1 and TRBJ1-4, is as follows: DTAVSQTPKYLVTQMGNDKSIKCEQNLGHDTMYWYKQDSKKFLKIMFSYNNKELIINETVPNRFSPKSPDKAHLNLHINSLELGDSAVYFCASSQGTANEKLFFGSGTQLSVL.

The chain recombines TRBV2 with TRBJ1-1; unclear D gene. V lost 9 bases and J 1 base, leaving 21 bases between the germline ends. The CDR3 is made up of 16 amino acids. Germline V gene lookup returns CDR1 SNHLY and CDR2 FYNNEI. The CDR3, as DNA: TGTGCCAGAACTTCTACCCTCCGGGCCACGAACACTGAAGCTTTCTTT. It translates to CARTSTLRATNTEAFF.

This clonotype was recorded a few times. V is TRBV18 and J is TRBJ1-4, with D possibly TRBD1 on 5 matching bases. Germline V lookup: CDR1 KGHSH, CDR2 LQKENI. The CDR3 consists of 14 residues. Trimming removed 2 bases from V and 6 bases from J, with 10 bases in between. The CDR3 spells CASSPSLTDEKLFF. The CDR3 DNA reads TGTGCCAGCTCACCATCGTTGACAGATGAAAAACTGTTTTTT. Combining the CDR3 with reference TRBV18 and TRBJ1-4 gives the whole variable domain NAGVMQNPRHLVRRRGQEARLRCSPMKGHSHVYWYRQLPEEGLKFMVYLQKENIIDESGMPKERFSAEFPKEGPSILRIQQVVRGDSAAYFCASSPSLTDEKLFFGSGTQLSVL.

This clonotype was observed at least ten times. The chain joins TRBV21-1 to TRBJ2-7; the D call TRBD1 from the table was never checked on the DNA. TRBV21-1 counts as a pseudogene. CDR3 length: 20 amino acids. The CDR3 DNA sequence: TGTGCCAGCAGCAAAGATCGGGGCGGACTGACCTCTCGTAACTCCTACGAGCAGTACGTC. Encoded protein: CASSKDRGGLTSRNSYEQYV.

This clonotype appeared a few times. The V call is TRBV7-8, the J call TRBJ2-7; D unclear. CDR3 length equals 14 residues. Trimming shortened V by 1 base and J by 0 bases, and 7 bases separated the two germline ends. Germline CDR1 reads SGHVS; CDR2 reads FQNEAQ. CDR3: CASSLDISSYEQYV. CDR3 coding DNA: TGTGCCAGCAGCTTAGATATAAGCTCCTACGAGCAGTACGTC.

This clonotype was seen a handful of times. The V call is TRBV5-1, the J call TRBJ1-2; 9 nucleotides line up with TRBD1. Germline V gene sequence: CDR1 SGHRS, CDR2 YFSETQ. The CDR3 spans 15 residues. The V gene end was trimmed by 4 bases and the J gene end by 3 bases; junction bases not matched to a gene: 7. CDR3: CASSPTGGPDYGYTF. As DNA, the CDR3 is TGCGCCAGCAGCCCGACAGGGGGACCCGACTATGGCTACACCTTC.

This clonotype appeared many times. This chain connects TRBV20-1 to TRBJ1-2; D may be TRBD1 (5 bases). CDR3 length equals 14 residues. The V end was cut by 5 bases, the J end by 6 bases, with 19 bases between. Germline V CDR1 and CDR2: DFQATT, SNEGSKA (reference sequence). The chain's CDR3 is CSALRGRGVDGYTF. The CDR3 nucleotides are TGCAGTGCTCTACGGGGCCGGGGGGTGGATGGCTACACCTTC.

This clonotype was seen many times. CDR3 loop: CASRSGQYYEQYF. The DNA of the CDR3 is TGTGCCAGCAGGTCGGGACAGTACTACGAGCAGTACTTC. V and J are TRBV12-3 or TRBV12-4 and TRBJ2-7; 7 bases line up with TRBD1. This CDR3 spans 13 amino acids. The trim removed 6 bases at V and 3 bases at J, leaving 5 bases unmatched.

The J gene is TRBJ2-1, the V gene TRBV28; D tentatively reads TRBD1 or TRBD2 (5 bases each). V shed 3 bases and J shed 1 base, with 10 bases lying between them. Per germline, CDR1 MDHEN and CDR2 SYDVKM. The CDR3 is 15 amino acids. This CDR3 reads CASSFGGNSYNEQFF. The CDR3 coding sequence is TGTGCCAGCAGTTTTGGGGGAAATTCCTACAATGAGCAGTTCTTC.

This clonotype was recorded at least ten times. The rearrangement joins TRBV7-3 to TRBJ2-5; D gene unclear. The CDR3 consists of 13 residues. V was clipped by 0 bases and J by 2 bases, with 4 bases between them. The germline CDR1 and CDR2 sequences are SGHTA and FQGTGA. In DNA form, the CDR3 reads TGTGCCAGCAGCTTAACTCAGCAAGAGACCCAGTACTTC. It yields the protein CASSLTQQETQYF.

This clonotype was seen many times. The chain has TRBV4-1 and TRBJ2-5; no clear D gene. V was pared by 3 bases and J by 10 bases, with 15 bases between. Germline V gene lookup returns CDR1 MGHRA and CDR2 YSYEKL. The CDR3 loop spans 13 amino acids. The CDR3 bases are TGCGCCAGCAGCCAGGGCCTTTCGCGGATCCAGTACTTC. It yields the protein CASSQGLSRIQYF.

The chain combines TRBV6-6 with TRBJ1-2, with D unclear. Germline V gene lookup returns CDR1 MNHNY and CDR2 SVGAGI (reference sequence). Between the trimmed V and J ends, which lost 2 bases and 10 bases, there was a span of 17 bases. The CDR3 contains 14 residues. CDR3 in amino acids: CASSYAEDSGVYTF. As DNA, the CDR3 is TGTGCCAGCAGTTACGCGGAGGATTCCGGAGTCTACACCTTC.

The chain has TRBV11-2 and TRBJ2-3; the D is unclear. The CDR3 sequence is 16 residues long. V lost 0 bases and J lost 2, with 12 bases in between. Germline V gene sequence: CDR1 SGHAT, CDR2 FQNNGV. The CDR3 DNA reads as TGTGCCAGCAGCTTAGATCGCCCTAGGTCCACAGATACGCAGTATTTT. It yields the protein CASSLDRPRSTDTQYF. The variable domain in full, completed from reference TRBV11-2 and TRBJ2-3, reads EAGVAQSPRYKIIEKRQSVAFWCNPISGHATLYWYQQILGQGPKLLIQFQNNGVVDDSQLPKDRFSAERLKGVDSTLKIQPAKLEDSAVYLCASSLDRPRSTDTQYFGPGTRLTVL.

This clonotype was recorded many times. CDR3 DNA: TGTGCCAGCAGGCCATGGTGGGACACCGGGGAGCTGTTTTTT. Protein: CASRPWWDTGELFF. The gene calls are TRBV12-3 or TRBV12-4 and TRBJ2-2; no clear D gene. This CDR3 spans 14 amino acids. The V end lost 6 bases, the J end lost 3 bases, and 11 bases lay between the germline ends.

This clonotype has ten or more counts. An end of the junction differs from the germline gene, which may be a read error. The CDR3 region is CSAERVSYNEQFF. CDR3 DNA sequence: TGCAGCGCTGAAAGGGTGTCCTACAATGAGCAGTTCTTC. V and J are TRBV29-1 and TRBJ2-1; D not certain. The CDR3 covers 13 residues. CDR1 and CDR2 (germline): SQVTM, ANQGSEA.

The V gene is TRBV5-1, the J gene TRBJ2-3; 9 nucleotides agree with TRBD1. V was pared by 3 bases and J by 3 bases, with 8 bases of the junction left unmatched. Per the germline V gene, CDR1 is SGHRS and CDR2 is YFSETQ. The CDR3 runs to 16 residues. The DNA of the CDR3 is TGCGCCAGCAGCTCCCACAGGGGGCTCAGTACAGATACGCAGTATTTT. Translating it yields CASSSHRGLSTDTQYF.

The chain joins TRBV24-1 to TRBJ2-3, with 11 bases aligning to TRBD1. This CDR3 spans 18 amino acids. CDR1 is KGHDR and CDR2 is SFDVKD in the germline V gene. V lost 5 bases, J lost 4 bases, and 13 bases stayed unmatched. The CDR3 protein is CATSVADGQGAESDTQYF. The DNA of the CDR3 is TGTGCCACCAGTGTCGCAGACGGACAGGGGGCTGAGTCAGATACGCAGTATTTT.

V gene TRBV5-1 combines with J gene TRBJ1-2; D is ambiguous. Germline values: CDR1 SGHRS, CDR2 YFSETQ. The V gene lost 6 bases and the J gene lost 8 bases, with 23 bases spanning the gap. The CDR3 is 15 amino acids. The CDR3, as DNA: TGCGCCAGCAATGGAGGAGGCCCCGGCGTGGACGGCTACACCTTC. Its translation: CASNGGGPGVDGYTF.

A few counts support this clonotype. CDR3 nucleotides: TGTGCCACCAGTGGACCGGGATCCCGGGCGAACACCGGGGAGCTGTTTTTT. Amino acids: CATSGPGSRANTGELFF. The chain couples TRBV24-1 to TRBJ2-2; possibly TRBD2 for D (5 bases). CDR1 and CDR2 (germline): KGHDR, SFDVKD. The V end was cut by 5 bases, the J end by 0 bases, with 15 bases between. This CDR3 has 17 amino acids.